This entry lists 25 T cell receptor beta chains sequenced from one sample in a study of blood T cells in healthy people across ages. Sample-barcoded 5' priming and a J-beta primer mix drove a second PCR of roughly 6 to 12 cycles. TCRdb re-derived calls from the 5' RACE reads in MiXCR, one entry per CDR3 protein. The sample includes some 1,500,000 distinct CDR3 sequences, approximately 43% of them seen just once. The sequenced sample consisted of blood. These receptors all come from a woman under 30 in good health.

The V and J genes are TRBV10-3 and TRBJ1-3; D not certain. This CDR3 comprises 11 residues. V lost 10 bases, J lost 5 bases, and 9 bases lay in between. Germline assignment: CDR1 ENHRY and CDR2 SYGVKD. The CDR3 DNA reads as TGTGCCACCGCGTTCAGAAACACCATATATTTT. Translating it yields CATAFRNTIYF.

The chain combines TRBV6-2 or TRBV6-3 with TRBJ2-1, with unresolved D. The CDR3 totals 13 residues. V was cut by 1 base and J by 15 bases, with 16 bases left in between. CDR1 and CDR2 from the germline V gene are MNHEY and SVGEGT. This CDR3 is CASSYFGPGDPFF. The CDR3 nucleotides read TGTGCCAGCAGTTACTTTGGTCCGGGCGACCCGTTCTTC.

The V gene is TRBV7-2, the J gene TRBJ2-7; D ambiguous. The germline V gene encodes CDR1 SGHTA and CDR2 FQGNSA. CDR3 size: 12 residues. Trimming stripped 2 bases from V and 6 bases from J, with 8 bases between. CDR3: CASSLTRREQYF. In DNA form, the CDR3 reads TGTGCCAGCAGCTTAACCAGACGCGAGCAGTACTTC.

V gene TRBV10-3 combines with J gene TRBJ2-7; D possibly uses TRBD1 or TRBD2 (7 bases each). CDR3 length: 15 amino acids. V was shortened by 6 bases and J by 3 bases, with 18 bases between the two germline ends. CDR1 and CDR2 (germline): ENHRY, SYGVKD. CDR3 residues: CAIRGEGALSYEQYF. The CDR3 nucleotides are TGTGCCATCAGGGGGGAGGGGGCTTTAAGCTACGAGCAGTACTTC.

CDR3 DNA sequence: TGTGCCAGCGGAGGCAGGGGCATAAACTATGGCTACACCTTC. This encodes CASGGRGINYGYTF. The chain joins TRBV6-6 to TRBJ1-2, with D possibly TRBD1 on 6 matching bases. The CDR3 covers 14 residues. The V end was cut by 8 bases, the J end by 2 bases, with 15 bases between. Looked up from germline, CDR1 is MNHNY and CDR2 is SVGAGI (reference sequence).

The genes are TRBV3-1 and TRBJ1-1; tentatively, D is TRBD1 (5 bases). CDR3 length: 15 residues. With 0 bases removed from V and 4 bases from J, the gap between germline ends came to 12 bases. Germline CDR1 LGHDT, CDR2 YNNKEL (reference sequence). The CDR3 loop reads CASSQDGAGVTEAFF. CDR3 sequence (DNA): TGTGCCAGCAGCCAAGATGGGGCTGGGGTCACTGAAGCTTTCTTT.

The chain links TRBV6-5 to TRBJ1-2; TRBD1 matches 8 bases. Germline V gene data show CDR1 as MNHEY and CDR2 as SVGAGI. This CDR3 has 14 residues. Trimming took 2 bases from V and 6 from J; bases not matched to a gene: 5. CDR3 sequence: CASSYLTGANGYTF. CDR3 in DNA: TGTGCCAGCAGTTACCTGACAGGGGCGAATGGCTACACCTTC.

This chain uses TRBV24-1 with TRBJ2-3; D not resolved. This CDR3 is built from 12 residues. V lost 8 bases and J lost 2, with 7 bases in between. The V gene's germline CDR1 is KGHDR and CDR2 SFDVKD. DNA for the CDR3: TGTGCCACCACGGAGATCACAGATACGCAGTATTTT. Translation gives CATTEITDTQYF.

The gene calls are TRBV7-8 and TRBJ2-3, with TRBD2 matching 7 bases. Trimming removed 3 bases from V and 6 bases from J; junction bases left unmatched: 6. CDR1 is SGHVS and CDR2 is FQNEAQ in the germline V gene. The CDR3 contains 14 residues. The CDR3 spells CASSLIRGEDTQYF. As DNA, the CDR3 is TGTGCCAGCAGCTTGATCCGGGGGGAGGATACGCAGTATTTT.

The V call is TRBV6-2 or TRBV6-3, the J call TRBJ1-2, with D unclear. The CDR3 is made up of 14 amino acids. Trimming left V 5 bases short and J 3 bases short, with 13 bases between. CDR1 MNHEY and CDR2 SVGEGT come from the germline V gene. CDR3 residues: CASSADITDYGYTF. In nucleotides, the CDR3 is TGTGCCAGCAGTGCCGACATCACGGACTATGGCTACACCTTC.

Here the CDR3 reads CASSPTGFGNEQFF. The CDR3 nucleotides are TGTGCCAGCAGCCCGACAGGTTTTGGCAATGAGCAGTTCTTC. The chain has TRBV7-3 and TRBJ2-1; maybe TRBD1 (6 bases). V gave up 5 bases and J gave up 6 bases, with 14 bases separating them. Germline V gene lookup returns CDR1 SGHTA and CDR2 FQGTGA. CDR3 length: 14 residues.

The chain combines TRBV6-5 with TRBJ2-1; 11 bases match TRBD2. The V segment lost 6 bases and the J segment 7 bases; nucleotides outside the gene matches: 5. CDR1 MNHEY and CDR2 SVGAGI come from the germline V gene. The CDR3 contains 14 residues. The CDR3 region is CASSTSGSGNEQFF. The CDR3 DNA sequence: TGTGCCAGCAGCACTAGCGGGAGTGGTAATGAGCAGTTCTTC.

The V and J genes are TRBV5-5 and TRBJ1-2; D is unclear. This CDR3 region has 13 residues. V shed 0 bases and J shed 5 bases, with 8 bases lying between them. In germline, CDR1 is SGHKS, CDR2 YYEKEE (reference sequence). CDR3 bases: TGTGCCAGCAGCTTGGTGCAGCCGTATGGCTACACCTTC. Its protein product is CASSLVQPYGYTF.

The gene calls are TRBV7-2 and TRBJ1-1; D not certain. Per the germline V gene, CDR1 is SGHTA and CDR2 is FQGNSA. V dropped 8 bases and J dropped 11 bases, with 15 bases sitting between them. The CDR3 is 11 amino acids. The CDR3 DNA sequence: TGTGCCAGCTCCCAAACGCTGGGGGCTTTCTTT. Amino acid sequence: CASSQTLGAFF.

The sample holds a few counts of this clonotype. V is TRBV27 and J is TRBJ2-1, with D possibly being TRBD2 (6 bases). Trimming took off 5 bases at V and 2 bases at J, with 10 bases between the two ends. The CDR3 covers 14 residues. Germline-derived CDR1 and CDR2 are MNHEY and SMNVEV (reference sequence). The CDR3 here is CASSPAGTYNEQFF. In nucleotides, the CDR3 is TGTGCCAGCAGTCCAGCGGGCACCTACAATGAGCAGTTCTTC.

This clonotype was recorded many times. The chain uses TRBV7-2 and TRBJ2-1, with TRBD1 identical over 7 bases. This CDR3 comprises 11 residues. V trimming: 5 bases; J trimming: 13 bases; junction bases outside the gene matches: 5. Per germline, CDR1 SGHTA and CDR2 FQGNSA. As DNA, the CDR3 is TGTGCCAGCAGCCTTGGGACAGTTCAGTTCTTC. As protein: CASSLGTVQFF.

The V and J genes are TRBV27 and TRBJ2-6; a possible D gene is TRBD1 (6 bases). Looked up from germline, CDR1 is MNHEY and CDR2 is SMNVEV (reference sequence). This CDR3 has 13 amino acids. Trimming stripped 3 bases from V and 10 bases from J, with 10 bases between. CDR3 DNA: TGTGCCAGCAGTTTCAGACAGGATAACGTCCTGACTTTC. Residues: CASSFRQDNVLTF.

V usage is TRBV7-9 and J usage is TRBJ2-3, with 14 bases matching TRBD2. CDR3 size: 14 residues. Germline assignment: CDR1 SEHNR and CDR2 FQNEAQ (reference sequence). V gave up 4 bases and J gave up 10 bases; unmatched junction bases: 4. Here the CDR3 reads CASSSGLAGGPQYF. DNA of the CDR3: TGTGCCAGCAGCTCCGGACTAGCGGGAGGACCGCAGTATTTT. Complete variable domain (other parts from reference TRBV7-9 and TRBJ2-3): DTGVSQNPRHKITKRGQNVTFRCDPISEHNRLYWYRQTLGQGPEFLTYFQNEAQLEKSRLLSDRFSAERPKGSFSTLEIQRTEQGDSAMYLCASSSGLAGGPQYFGPGTRLTVL.

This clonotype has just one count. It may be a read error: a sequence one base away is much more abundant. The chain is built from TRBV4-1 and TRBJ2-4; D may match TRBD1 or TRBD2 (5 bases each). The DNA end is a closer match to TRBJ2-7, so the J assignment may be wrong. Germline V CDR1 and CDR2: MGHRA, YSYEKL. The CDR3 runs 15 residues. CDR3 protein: CASSHGSGRHYEQYF. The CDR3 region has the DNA TGCGCCAGCAGCCACGGTTCAGGGAGACATTACGAGCAGTACTTC.

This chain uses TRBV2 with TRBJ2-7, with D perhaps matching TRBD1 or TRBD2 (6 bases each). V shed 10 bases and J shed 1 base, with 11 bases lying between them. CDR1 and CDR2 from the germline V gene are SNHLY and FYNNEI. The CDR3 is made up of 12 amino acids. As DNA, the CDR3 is TGTGCCACCCGGGGGCTATCCTACGAGCAGTACTTC. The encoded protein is CATRGLSYEQYF.

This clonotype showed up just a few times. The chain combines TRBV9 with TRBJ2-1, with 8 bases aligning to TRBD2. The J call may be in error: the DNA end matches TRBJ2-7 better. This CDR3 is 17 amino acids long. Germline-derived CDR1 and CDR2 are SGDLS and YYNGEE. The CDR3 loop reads CASSVAPSGGSYNEQYF. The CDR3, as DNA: TGTGCCAGCAGCGTTGCGCCGAGCGGGGGCTCCTACAATGAGCAGTACTTC.

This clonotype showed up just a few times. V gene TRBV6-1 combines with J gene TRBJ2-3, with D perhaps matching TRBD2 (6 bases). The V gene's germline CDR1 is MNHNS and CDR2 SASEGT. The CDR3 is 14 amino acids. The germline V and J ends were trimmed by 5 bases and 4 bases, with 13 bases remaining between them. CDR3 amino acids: CASSIRDSSDTQYF. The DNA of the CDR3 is TGTGCCAGCAGTATCCGGGACTCGTCAGATACGCAGTATTTT.

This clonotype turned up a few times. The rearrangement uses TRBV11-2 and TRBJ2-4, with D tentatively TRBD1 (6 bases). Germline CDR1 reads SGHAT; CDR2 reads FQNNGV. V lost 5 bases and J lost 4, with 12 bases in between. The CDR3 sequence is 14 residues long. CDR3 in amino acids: CASSGRTEKNIQYF. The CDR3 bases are TGTGCCAGCAGCGGTAGGACAGAGAAAAACATTCAGTACTTC.

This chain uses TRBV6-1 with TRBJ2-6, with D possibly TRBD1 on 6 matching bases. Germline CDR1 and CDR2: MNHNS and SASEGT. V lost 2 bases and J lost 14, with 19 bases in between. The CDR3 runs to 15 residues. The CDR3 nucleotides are TGTGCCAGCAGTGAACAAGCTAGGGCAGGGGCTCTCCTGACTTTC. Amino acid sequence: CASSEQARAGALLTF.

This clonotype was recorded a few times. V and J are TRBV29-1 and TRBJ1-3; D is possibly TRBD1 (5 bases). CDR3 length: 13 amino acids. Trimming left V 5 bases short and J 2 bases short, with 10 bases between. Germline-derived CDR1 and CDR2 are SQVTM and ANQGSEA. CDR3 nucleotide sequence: TGCAGCGTTTTAGGGACGGCTGGAAACACCATATATTTT. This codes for CSVLGTAGNTIYF.